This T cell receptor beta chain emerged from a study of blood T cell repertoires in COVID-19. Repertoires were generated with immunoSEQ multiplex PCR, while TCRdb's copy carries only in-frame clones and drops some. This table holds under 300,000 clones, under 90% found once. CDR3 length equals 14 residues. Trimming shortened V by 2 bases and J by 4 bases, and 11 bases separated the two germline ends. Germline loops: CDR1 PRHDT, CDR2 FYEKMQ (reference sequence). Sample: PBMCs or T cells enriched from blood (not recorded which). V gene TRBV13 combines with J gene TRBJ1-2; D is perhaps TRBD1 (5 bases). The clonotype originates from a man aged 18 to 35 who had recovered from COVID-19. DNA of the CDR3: TGTGCCAGCAGCTTACAGGGTTTTCTCTATGGCTACACCTTC. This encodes CASSLQGFLYGYTF.